The 2 T cell receptor beta chains listed next were all sequenced from one sample in a study of T cells in Graves' hyperthyroidism and ophthalmopathy. It was RNA transcripts that yielded the amplified TCR beta CDR3 regions. The HTBI primer set was used in a first-round RT-PCR of the TCR CDR3. TCRdb re-called the multiplex PCR reads with MiXCR, one entry per CDR3 protein. The sample holds about 480,000 distinct CDR3 sequences, roughly 22% seen once. Sequenced: blood. These receptors all stem from a woman in her sixties or seventies with Graves' ophthalmopathy.

This clonotype was seen only a few times. The junction does not match germline at one end; this may be a read error. V is TRBV6-1 and J is TRBJ2-5; 8 bases are a match to TRBD1. Germline V gene data show CDR1 as MNHNS and CDR2 as SASEGT. This CDR3 is 15 amino acids long. CDR3 DNA: TGTGCCAGCAGGGAAGACAGGGGAAGGAGCGAGACCCAGTACTTC. This codes for CASREDRGRSETQYF.

This clonotype was seen a few times. The rearrangement joins TRBV28 to TRBJ1-2; D is perhaps TRBD1 (5 bases). The CDR3 runs to 13 residues. Between the trimmed V and J ends, which lost 7 bases and 1 base, there was a span of 10 bases. CDR1 and CDR2 from the germline V gene are MDHEN and SYDVKM. The CDR3 is CASNSDNNYGYTF. In nucleotides, the CDR3 is TGTGCCAGCAACTCGGACAATAACTATGGCTACACCTTC.